A single T cell receptor beta chain is shown here with its context. What this receptor recognizes is not known. No base quality values were provided; no much bigger clone lies one nucleotide off. The record originates from a study of blood T cell repertoires in COVID-19 (dated by TCRdb to the early 2020s). Study-level background: Samples from collaborators originated in the United States, Italy and Spain and spanned both the acute and convalescent phases of COVID-19. Deeply sampled blood TCRbeta repertoires from subjects exposed to, actively infected with, or recovered from COVID-19 were included in the dataset. The sample metadata nearly always contained a de-identified subject ID, COVID-19 status, age in years and sex. A freely available public database, intended as a resource for researchers studying the immune response to SARS-CoV-2, is where the repertoires were released. The prospective study material was composed of cDNA or gDNA derived from T cells, B-cell-depleted T cells, or PBMCs. Where HLA class I and class II types were available, the types were taken from metadata supplied by the sample provider, not from assay-based typing. Samples were obtained from the ongoing ImmuneRACE study (first 160 participants) and from about 1,300 subjects provided by 6 global collaborators. The full study reports these points: The amount of clinical and demographic metadata varied by source and participant and was provided uncurated.

TCRbeta CDR3 regions were amplified from genomic DNA by means of the immunoSEQ Assay, a bias-controlled multiplex PCR. Per the authors' processing: The number of nucleated cells in each sample was estimated by amplification of reference gene primers within the assay. Sequence reads were collapsed and filtered to measure the absolute abundance of every unique TCRbeta CDR3 rearrangement. For each sample, productive Simpson clonality was calculated as the square root of Simpson's diversity index across productive rearrangements. TCRdb's version of the immuneACCESS table is confined to in-frame rearrangements and falls short of the full clone set. An unresolved V gene accounts for under half of the shortfall where checked; the remainder is of unknown origin. That table is the source of V, J and clone size, and D and trimming were worked out from the DNA. In this sample the table shows about 520,000 clones, roughly 88% of which occur a single time. The leading ten clones occupy 3% to 4% of the sample.

Collaborating institutions collected whole blood in K2EDTA tubes following their own protocols. For TCRbeta analysis, collaborator samples were shipped as frozen whole blood, as isolated PBMCs, or as DNA extracted from either sample type. This TCR was recovered from a human donor in a cohort sampled during active COVID-19. Sequencing was carried out using peripheral blood.

The CDR3 protein sequence reads: CASSIFGMGNTEAFF. Read as DNA, the sequence is TGTGCCAGTAGTATATTCGGGATGGGGAACACTGAAGCTTTCTTT. Rearrangement joined TRBV19 to TRBJ1-1; the D gene remains uncertain. The germline V gene (reference sequence) supplies CDR1 LNHDA and CDR2 SQIVND. Trimming removed 2 bases from V and 1 base from J, leaving 11 bases between the germline ends. The CDR3 runs 15 amino acids, cysteine and phenylalanine included. Of all the DNA, just the CDR3 is kept, 45 bases in frame from base 1.